This T cell receptor beta chain was observed in a study of T cells in narcolepsy. Overall study findings and caveats: Comparing one patient's CSF and blood CD4+ clonotypes highlighted HCRT- and TRIB2-specific autoreactive clonotypes. Healthy controls reportedly lacked the autoreactive clonotypes serially found in patients' blood.

Libraries were prepared by immunoSEQ multiplex PCR; TCRdb keeps only in-frame clonotypes and omits some of them. The sample consists of some 13,000 clones, around nine tenths of them appearing once. A remark on this clone: Antigen specificity is unknown.

The TCR originated in a human donor with narcolepsy. Sequenced: CD45RA- memory CD4+ T cells from PBMCs.

The CDR3 DNA sequence: TGTGCCAGCAGAGCAACTTGGGAGGGGACTGAAGCTTTCTTT. Protein sequence: CASRATWEGTEAFF. The rearrangement links TRBV2 to TRBJ1-1; D is perhaps TRBD1 (5 bases). V lost 6 bases and J lost 5, with 16 bases in between. Germline assignment: CDR1 SNHLY and CDR2 FYNNEI. The CDR3 has 14 residues.